This T cell receptor (beta chain) was profiled in a study of cytomegalovirus exposure and HLA in healthy donors. Study-level findings and limits: Follow-up analysis found HLA locus-dependent TCR association rates, highest for DRB1 and lowest for HLA-C. Presence/absence analysis assumed near-uniform sequencing depth across donors.

The study ran its PCR with 60 Vbeta and 13 Jbeta primers. Sequenced by immunoSEQ multiplex PCR; TCRdb stores in-frame clones only, minus some. The sample has 75,000 to 90,000 clones; around 77% are singletons. This clone was picked up one time. Its antigen is undetermined. From germline, CDR1 is LGHNA and CDR2 YSLEER. The CDR3 runs 16 residues. V was pared by 4 bases and J by 3 bases, with 18 bases between. The genes are TRBV4-3 and TRBJ1-2; possible D gene TRBD1, 6 bases. The receptor was derived from a man aged 45-65 years in good health and CMV-seronegative. The material sequenced was PBMCs. The CDR3 loop reads CASSPEAGAVDYGYTF. For the CDR3, the DNA is TGCGCCAGCAGCCCCGAGGCGGGGGCGGTCGACTATGGCTACACCTTC.